This T cell receptor beta chain was identified in a study of T cells after yellow fever vaccination (dated by TCRdb to between 2018 and 2020). For the wider study: Libraries from fractions with low cell numbers were prepared with the SMART-Seq v4 Ultra Low Input RNA kit. Bulk TCR alpha and beta repertoires were sequenced longitudinally to track T-cell clones before and after primary and booster YFV17D yellow fever vaccination. Two healthy male donors, one aged 18 to 30 and one aged 30 to 39 years, were included in the cohort. Blood samples were taken at several timepoints before and after primary and secondary immunization, and bulk PBMC replicates and cell subsets were isolated.

This clonotype occurred many times. Its antigen remains unidentified. No clone much larger than this one lies a single base away; base qualities are absent. Synthesis of TCR cDNA relied on 5'RACE template switching, a step that introduced a universal primer site along with unique molecular identifiers. Priming of cDNA synthesis was performed from both the TCR alpha and TCR beta constant segments. Library amplification involved two PCR steps, and the second step added sample barcodes and sequencing adapters. Sequencing of the libraries was done on either Illumina HiSeq 2500 (2x100 bp) or NovaSeq (2x150 bp). The original pipeline was this. Reads were demultiplexed and collapsed into UMI consensus sequences with MIGEC, and V(D)J alignment was performed with MiXCR. Vaccine-responding clonotypes were defined with edgeR using replicate PBMC samples, requiring FDR below 0.01 and a log2 fold change above 5 up to day 15. Each bulk clonotype received a CD4 or CD8 identity based on whether the sequenced CD4 or CD8 repertoire contained that clonotype at higher abundance. The public reads were run again by TCRdb, first through fastp at Q25 and then through MiXCR, and only productive beta chains were kept. Identical CDR3 proteins give one entry, which carries the most common genes and DNA. TCRdb's processing, not the authors', yielded these V and J calls. The sample records 170,000 or so distinct CDR3 sequences, about 6.2% of which are singletons. The top ten clonotypes cover roughly 3% of the sample.

The germline V gene (reference sequence) yields MNHEY for CDR1 and SMNVEV for CDR2. V and J are trimmed by 6 bases and 5 bases, and the gene matches miss 10 bases of the junction. The cysteine opens and the phenylalanine closes a CDR3 of 15 amino acids. CDR3 DNA only is kept here, 45 bases in frame from base 1. General study outcomes and caveats: Because the study included only two donors, the extent to which the findings can be generalized is limited. A small fraction of clonotypes showed up in both the CD4 and CD8 compartments, probably as a result of convergent recombination. Most clones expanded after primary vaccination (around 96% of CD4 and 80% to 90% of CD8) were re-detected after the booster, suggesting that broad memory maintenance occurred. Because abundant contaminating clonotypes from the bulk population could be contained in FACS-sorted repertoires, computational filtering was required. Compared with the primary T-cell response, the secondary T-cell response was weaker but faster, peaking on day 5 rather than day 15.

The treatment or condition tag for this specimen amounts to: live attenuated yellow fever vaccine strain. A standard Ficoll-Paque protocol was used to isolate PBMCs from peripheral blood. Dynabeads CD4 and CD8 positive selection kits were used to isolate CD4 and CD8 T-cell fractions. TriZol was used to extract RNA from bulk PBMCs, from CD4 and CD8 fractions, and from dextramer-positive and dextramer-negative fractions. The TCR sequence derives from a man between 18 and 29 years old who received the YFV17D yellow fever vaccine. The V and J segments used are TRBV27 and TRBJ2-4; TRBD1 agrees with 7 junctional bases. This specimen consisted of CD4+ T cells sorted from PBMCs, obtained on the day of the first yellow fever vaccination. CDR3 sequence: CASSRDSATQNIQYF. The DNA sequence is as follows: TGTGCCAGCAGCCGGGACAGCGCAACACAAAACATTCAGTACTTC.